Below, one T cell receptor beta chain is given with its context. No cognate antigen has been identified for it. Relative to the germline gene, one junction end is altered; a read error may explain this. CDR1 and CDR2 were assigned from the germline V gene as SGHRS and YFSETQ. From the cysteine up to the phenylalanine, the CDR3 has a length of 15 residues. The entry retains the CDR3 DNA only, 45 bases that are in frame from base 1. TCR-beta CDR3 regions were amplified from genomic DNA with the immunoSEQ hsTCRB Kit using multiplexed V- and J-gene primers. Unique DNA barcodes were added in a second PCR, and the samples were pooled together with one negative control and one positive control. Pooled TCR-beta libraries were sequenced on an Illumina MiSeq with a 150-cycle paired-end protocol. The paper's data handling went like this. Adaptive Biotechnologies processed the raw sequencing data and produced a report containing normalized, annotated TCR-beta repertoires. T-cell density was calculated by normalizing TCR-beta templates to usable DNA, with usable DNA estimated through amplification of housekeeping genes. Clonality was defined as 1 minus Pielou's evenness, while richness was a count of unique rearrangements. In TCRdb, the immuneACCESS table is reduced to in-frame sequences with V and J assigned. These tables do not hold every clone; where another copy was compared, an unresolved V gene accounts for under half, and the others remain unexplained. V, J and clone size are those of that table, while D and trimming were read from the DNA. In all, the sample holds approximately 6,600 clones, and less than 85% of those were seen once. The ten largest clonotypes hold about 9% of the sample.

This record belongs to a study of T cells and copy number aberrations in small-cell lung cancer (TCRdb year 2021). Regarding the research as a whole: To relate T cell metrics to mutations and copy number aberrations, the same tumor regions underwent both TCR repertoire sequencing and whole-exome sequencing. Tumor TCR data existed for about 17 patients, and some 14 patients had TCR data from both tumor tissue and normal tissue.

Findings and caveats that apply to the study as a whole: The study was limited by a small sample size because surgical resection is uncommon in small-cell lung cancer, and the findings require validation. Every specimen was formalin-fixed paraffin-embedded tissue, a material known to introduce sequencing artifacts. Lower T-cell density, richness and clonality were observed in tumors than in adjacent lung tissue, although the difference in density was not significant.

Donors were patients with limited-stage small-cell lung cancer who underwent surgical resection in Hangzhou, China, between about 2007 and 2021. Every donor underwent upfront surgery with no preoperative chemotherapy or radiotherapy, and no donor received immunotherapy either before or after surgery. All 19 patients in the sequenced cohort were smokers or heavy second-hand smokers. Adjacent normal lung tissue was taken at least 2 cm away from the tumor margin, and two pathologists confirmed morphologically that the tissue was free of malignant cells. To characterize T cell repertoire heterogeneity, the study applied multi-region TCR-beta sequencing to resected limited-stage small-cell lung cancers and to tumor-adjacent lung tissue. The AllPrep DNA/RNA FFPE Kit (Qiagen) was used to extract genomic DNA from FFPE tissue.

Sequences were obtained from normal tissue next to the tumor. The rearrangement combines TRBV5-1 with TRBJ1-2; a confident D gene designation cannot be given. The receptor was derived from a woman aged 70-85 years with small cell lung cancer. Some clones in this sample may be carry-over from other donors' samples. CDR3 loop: CASSLGPERNYDYTF. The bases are TGCGCCAGCAGCTTAGGCCCAGAACGGAACTATGACTACACCTTC.